The 12 T cell receptor beta chains reported below all come from one sample, sequenced in a study of shared clonotypes between healthy human individuals. Assay: immunoSEQ multiplex PCR; the TCRdb copy retains only in-frame clones and omits some. The sample contains some 2,000,000 clones, 85% to 95% of which appear only once. Material: naive CD4+ T cells sorted from blood. Documented subset: CD45RA+ positively selected. These receptors were taken from a man in his late teens or twenties in good health.

The chain recombines TRBV13 with TRBJ2-3; 11 nucleotides line up with TRBD2. CDR1 and CDR2 from the germline V gene are PRHDT and FYEKMQ (reference sequence). The CDR3 runs 18 residues. With V trimmed by 4 bases and J by 0 bases, 9 bases remained unmatched. In DNA, the CDR3 is TGTGCCAGCAGCTCCCGACTAGCGGGGTACACTAGCACAGATACGCAGTATTTT. It specifies CASSSRLAGYTSTDTQYF.

The CDR3 loop is CASRPQSGKESYEQYF. The CDR3 nucleotides read TGTGCCAGCAGACCACAGTCAGGGAAGGAATCCTACGAGCAGTACTTC. V is TRBV6-6 and J is TRBJ2-7, with a possible D match to TRBD1 (5 bases). Germline CDR1 and CDR2: MNHNY and SVGAGI (reference sequence). The V and J ends lost 6 bases and 1 base respectively, with 19 bases between them. This CDR3 has 16 amino acids.

The chain recombines TRBV4-3 with TRBJ2-3, with a possible D match to TRBD1 (6 bases). The germline CDR1 and CDR2 sequences are LGHNA and YSLEER. Trimming removed 4 bases at V and 5 bases at J, with 13 bases between. The CDR3 has 14 amino acids. The chain's CDR3 is CASSPLGAGDTQYF. CDR3 sequence (DNA): TGCGCCAGCAGCCCTTTGGGGGCCGGAGATACGCAGTATTTT.

The rearrangement links TRBV7-9 to TRBJ2-7; possible D gene TRBD2, 5 bases. V was shortened by 1 base and J by 4 bases, with 23 bases between the two germline ends. Germline CDR1 is SEHNR and CDR2 is FQNEAQ (reference sequence). The CDR3 runs to 18 residues. The CDR3 loop is CASSLESPGSRRVYEQYF. CDR3 nucleotides: TGTGCCAGCAGCTTAGAGAGCCCCGGCAGCCGGCGGGTATACGAGCAGTACTTC.

The V gene is TRBV5-4, the J gene TRBJ2-3; TRBD2 matches at 11 bases. J gave up 1 base and V 1 base, and 5 bases lay outside the gene matches. CDR3 length: 17 amino acids. Germline V gene sequence: CDR1 SGHNT, CDR2 YYREEE (reference sequence). As DNA, the CDR3 is TGTGCCAGCAGCTTGAGTCTTAGCGGGAGGGGCACAGATACGCAGTATTTT. Its protein is CASSLSLSGRGTDTQYF.

CDR3 protein: CASSLGPGTGTEAFF. The CDR3 bases are TGTGCCAGCAGCTTGGGTCCAGGGACGGGGACTGAAGCTTTCTTT. The chain employs TRBV5-4 and TRBJ1-1; D may be TRBD1 (5 bases). The CDR3 runs to 15 residues. V gave up 0 bases and J gave up 5 bases, with 14 bases separating them. The germline gives CDR1 SGHNT, CDR2 YYREEE (reference sequence).

The chain has TRBV5-4 and TRBJ1-6; 10 nucleotides align to TRBD1. The CDR3 covers 18 residues. Trimming removed 4 bases from V and 0 bases from J; junction bases left unmatched: 7. In germline, CDR1 is SGHNT, CDR2 YYREEE (reference sequence). The CDR3 nucleotides read TGTGCCAGCAGCCTCGGACAGGGGGAAAGCTCCTATAATTCACCCCTCCACTTT. This gives the protein CASSLGQGESSYNSPLHF.

The V call is TRBV5-4, the J call TRBJ2-7, with 9 bases that match TRBD2. V lost 0 bases and J lost 5; bases outside the gene matches: 6. The CDR3 runs 15 residues. Per the germline V gene, CDR1 is SGHNT and CDR2 is YYREEE (reference sequence). DNA for the CDR3: TGTGCCAGCAGCTTGGATAGCGGGAGTGCCAACGAGCAGTACTTC. Amino acids: CASSLDSGSANEQYF.

The chain carries TRBV10-3 and TRBJ1-2, with D maybe TRBD1 (6 bases). Trimming took 2 bases from V and 4 from J, leaving 14 bases between them. There are 15 residues in the CDR3. CDR1 and CDR2 from the germline V gene are ENHRY and SYGVKD. CDR3 amino acids: CAISENRETSYGYTF. The CDR3 DNA sequence: TGTGCCATCAGTGAGAACAGGGAGACCTCCTATGGCTACACCTTC.

Concerning this clone: Other DNA sequences in the same sample also yield this CDR3. CDR3 coding DNA: TGTGCCAGCTCACCGGCGGGCTCCTACGAGCAGTACTTC. It yields the protein CASSPAGSYEQYF. The chain couples TRBV18 to TRBJ2-7; maybe TRBD2 (5 bases). V was pared by 3 bases and J by 0 bases, with 6 bases between. The CDR3 extends over 13 amino acids. The germline CDR1 and CDR2 sequences are KGHSH and LQKENI. The whole variable domain, filled in from reference TRBV18 and TRBJ2-7, reads NAGVMQNPRHLVRRRGQEARLRCSPMKGHSHVYWYRQLPEEGLKFMVYLQKENIIDESGMPKERFSAEFPKEGPSILRIQQVVRGDSAAYFCASSPAGSYEQYFGPGTRLTVT.

Only one count was recorded for this clone. This chain joins TRBV5-1 and TRBJ1-3; D unclear. The germline gives CDR1 SGHRS, CDR2 YFSETQ. Trimming removed 4 bases at V and 0 bases at J, with 11 bases between. The CDR3 sequence is 15 residues long. The CDR3 coding sequence is TGCGCCAGCAGCCCTGAGGGCACCTCTGGAAACACCATATATTTT. It encodes CASSPEGTSGNTIYF.

The chain carries TRBV18 and TRBJ2-7; D remains unclear. Trimming took off 3 bases at V and 3 bases at J, with 9 bases between the two ends. This CDR3 is built from 13 residues. Germline lookup yields CDR1 KGHSH and CDR2 LQKENI. The chain's CDR3 is CASSPVANYEQYF. The DNA of the CDR3 is TGTGCCAGCTCACCGGTCGCTAACTACGAGCAGTACTTC. Using reference TRBV18 and TRBJ2-7 for the parts outside the CDR3, the full variable domain is NAGVMQNPRHLVRRRGQEARLRCSPMKGHSHVYWYRQLPEEGLKFMVYLQKENIIDESGMPKERFSAEFPKEGPSILRIQQVVRGDSAAYFCASSPVANYEQYFGPGTRLTVT.